This T cell receptor beta chain was captured in a study of T-cell memory formation after mild COVID-19. From the 5' RACE reads, TCRdb called clonotypes with MiXCR, one entry per CDR3 protein. This table holds some 440,000 distinct CDR3 sequences, nearly 25% found once. Study-wide findings and caveats: Day 15 to 85 contracting clones showed balanced CD4/CD8; day 15 to 37 expanders favored CD4+.

CDR3 length equals 16 residues. V shed 5 bases and J shed 5 bases, with 22 bases lying between them. Germline CDR1 and CDR2: SGHVS and FQNEAQ. This clonotype showed up just a few times. Antigen specificity is unknown. The material sequenced was PBMCs or a T cell subset sorted from them (not recorded which). The chain has TRBV7-8 and TRBJ2-7; D possibly corresponds to TRBD2 (5 bases). The clonotype originates from an adult woman who had mild COVID-19 (a few samples of this study predate the infection). Cell type and time point are not known. CDR3: CASSNGERFSANEQYF. CDR3 nucleotide sequence: TGTGCCAGCAGCAACGGCGAGAGGTTTAGCGCGAACGAGCAGTACTTC.